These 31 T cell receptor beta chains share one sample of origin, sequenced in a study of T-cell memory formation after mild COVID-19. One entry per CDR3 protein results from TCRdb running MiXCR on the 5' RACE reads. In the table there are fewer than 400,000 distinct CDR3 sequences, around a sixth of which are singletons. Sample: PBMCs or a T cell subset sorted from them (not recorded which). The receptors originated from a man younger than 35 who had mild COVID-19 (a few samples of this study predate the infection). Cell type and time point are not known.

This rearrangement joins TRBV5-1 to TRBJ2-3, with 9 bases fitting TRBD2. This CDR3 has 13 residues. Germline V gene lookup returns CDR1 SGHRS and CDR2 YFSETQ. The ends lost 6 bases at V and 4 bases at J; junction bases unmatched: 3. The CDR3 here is CASTLAGPDTQYF. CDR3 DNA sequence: TGCGCCAGCACACTAGCGGGCCCAGATACGCAGTATTTT.

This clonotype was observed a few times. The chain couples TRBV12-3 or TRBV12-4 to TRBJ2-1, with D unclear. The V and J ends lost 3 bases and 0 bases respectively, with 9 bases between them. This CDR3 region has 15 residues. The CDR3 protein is CASSFRPSSYNEQFF. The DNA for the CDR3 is TGTGCCAGCAGTTTCCGCCCCAGCTCCTACAATGAGCAGTTCTTC.

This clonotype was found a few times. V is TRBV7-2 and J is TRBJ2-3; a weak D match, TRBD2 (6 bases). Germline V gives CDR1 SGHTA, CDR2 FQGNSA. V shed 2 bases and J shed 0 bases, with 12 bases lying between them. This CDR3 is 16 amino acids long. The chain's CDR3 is CASSLNGAGSTDTQYF. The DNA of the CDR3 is TGTGCCAGCAGCTTAAACGGGGCGGGAAGCACAGATACGCAGTATTTT.

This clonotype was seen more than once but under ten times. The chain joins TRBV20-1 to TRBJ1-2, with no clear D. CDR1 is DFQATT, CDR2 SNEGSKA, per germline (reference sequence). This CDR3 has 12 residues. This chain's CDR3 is CRAAGQTYGYTF. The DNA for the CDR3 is TGCAGGGCGGCAGGCCAGACCTATGGCTACACCTTC.

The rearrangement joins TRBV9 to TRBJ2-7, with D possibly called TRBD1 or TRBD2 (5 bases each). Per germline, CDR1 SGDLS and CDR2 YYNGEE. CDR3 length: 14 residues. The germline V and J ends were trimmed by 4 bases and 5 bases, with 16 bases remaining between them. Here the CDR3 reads CASSPGEGFHEQYF. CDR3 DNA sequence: TGTGCCAGCAGCCCCGGCGAGGGGTTCCACGAGCAGTACTTC.

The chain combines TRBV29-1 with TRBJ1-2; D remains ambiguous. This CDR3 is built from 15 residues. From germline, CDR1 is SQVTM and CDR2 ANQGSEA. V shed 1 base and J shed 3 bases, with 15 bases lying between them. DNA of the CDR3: TGCAGCGTTGAAGGATCGGACCACCGGGACTATGGCTACACCTTC. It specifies CSVEGSDHRDYGYTF.

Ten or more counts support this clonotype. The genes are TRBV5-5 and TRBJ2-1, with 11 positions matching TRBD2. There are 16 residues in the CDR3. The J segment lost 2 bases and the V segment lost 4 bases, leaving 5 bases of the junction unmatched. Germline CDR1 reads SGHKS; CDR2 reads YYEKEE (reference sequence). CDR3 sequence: CASSPGLAGTYNEQFF. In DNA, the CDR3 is TGTGCCAGCAGCCCCGGACTAGCGGGTACCTACAATGAGCAGTTCTTC.

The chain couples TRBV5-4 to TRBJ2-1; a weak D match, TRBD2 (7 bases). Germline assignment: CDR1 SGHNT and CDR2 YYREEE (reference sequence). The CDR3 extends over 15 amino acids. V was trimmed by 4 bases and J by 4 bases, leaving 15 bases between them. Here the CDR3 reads CASSPVGGVYNEQFF. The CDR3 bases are TGTGCCAGCAGCCCCGTAGGGGGGGTTTACAATGAGCAGTTCTTC.

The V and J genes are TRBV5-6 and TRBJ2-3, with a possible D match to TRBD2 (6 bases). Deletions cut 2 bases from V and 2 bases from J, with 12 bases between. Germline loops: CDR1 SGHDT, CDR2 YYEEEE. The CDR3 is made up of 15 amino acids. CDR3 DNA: TGTGCCAGCAGCTTTCGGGGGATCTTCACAGATACGCAGTATTTT. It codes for CASSFRGIFTDTQYF.

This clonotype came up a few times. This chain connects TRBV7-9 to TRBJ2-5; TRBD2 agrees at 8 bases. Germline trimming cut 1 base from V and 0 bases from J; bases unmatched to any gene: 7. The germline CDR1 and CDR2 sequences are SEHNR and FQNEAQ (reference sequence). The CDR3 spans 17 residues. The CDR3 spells CASSLGLTGGDQETQYF. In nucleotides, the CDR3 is TGTGCCAGCAGCTTAGGTCTGACGGGGGGGGACCAAGAGACCCAGTACTTC.

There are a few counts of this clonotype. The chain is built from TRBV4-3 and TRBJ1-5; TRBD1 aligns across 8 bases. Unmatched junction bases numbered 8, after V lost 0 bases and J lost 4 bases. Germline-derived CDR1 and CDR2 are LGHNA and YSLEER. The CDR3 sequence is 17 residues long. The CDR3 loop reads CASSQDGGRQGNQPQHF. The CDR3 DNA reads TGCGCCAGCAGCCAAGATGGGGGTAGACAGGGGAATCAGCCCCAGCATTTT.

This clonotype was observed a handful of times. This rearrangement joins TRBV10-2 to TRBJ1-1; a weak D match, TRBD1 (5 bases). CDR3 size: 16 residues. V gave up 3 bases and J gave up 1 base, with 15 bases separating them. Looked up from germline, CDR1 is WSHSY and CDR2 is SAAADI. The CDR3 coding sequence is TGCGCCAGCAGTGACCCTTTCTTGACAGCGAACACTGAAGCTTTCTTT. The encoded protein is CASSDPFLTANTEAFF.

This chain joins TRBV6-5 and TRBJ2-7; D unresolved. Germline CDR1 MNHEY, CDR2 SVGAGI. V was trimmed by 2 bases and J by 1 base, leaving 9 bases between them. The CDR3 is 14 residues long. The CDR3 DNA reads TGTGCCAGCAGTTACCGCGTCGATTCCTACGAGCAGTACTTC. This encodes CASSYRVDSYEQYF.

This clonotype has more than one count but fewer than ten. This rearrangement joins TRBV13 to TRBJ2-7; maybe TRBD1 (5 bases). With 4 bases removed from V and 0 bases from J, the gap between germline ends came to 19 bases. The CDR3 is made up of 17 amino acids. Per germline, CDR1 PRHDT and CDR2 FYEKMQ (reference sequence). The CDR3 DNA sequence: TGTGCCAGCAGCTCAACCTTGGACATACCGACCTCCTACGAGCAGTACTTC. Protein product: CASSSTLDIPTSYEQYF.

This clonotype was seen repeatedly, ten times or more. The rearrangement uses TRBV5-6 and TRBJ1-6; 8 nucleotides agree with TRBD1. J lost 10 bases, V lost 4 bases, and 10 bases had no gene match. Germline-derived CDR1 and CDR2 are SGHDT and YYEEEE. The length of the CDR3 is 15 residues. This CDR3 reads CASSRYGTGESPLHF. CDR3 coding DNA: TGTGCCAGCAGCCGGTACGGGACAGGCGAATCACCCCTCCACTTT.

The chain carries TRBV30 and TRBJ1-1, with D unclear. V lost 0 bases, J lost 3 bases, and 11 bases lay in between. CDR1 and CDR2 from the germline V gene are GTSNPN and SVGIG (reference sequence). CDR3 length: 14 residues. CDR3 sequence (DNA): TGTGCCTGGAGTGTACCGGGGAGGGACACTGAAGCTTTCTTT. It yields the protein CAWSVPGRDTEAFF.

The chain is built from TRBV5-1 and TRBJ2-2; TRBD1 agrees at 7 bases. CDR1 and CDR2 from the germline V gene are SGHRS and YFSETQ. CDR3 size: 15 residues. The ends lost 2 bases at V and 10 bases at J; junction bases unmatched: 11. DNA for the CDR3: TGCGCCAGCAGCTTAAGACAGGGCGATCTCAAGGAGCTGTTTTTT. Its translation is CASSLRQGDLKELFF.

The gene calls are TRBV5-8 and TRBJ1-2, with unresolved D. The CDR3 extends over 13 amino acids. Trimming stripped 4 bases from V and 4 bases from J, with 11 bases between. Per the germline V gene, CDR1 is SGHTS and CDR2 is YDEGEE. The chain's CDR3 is CASSKVLFYGYTF. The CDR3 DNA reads TGTGCCAGCAGCAAGGTCCTCTTCTATGGCTACACCTTC.

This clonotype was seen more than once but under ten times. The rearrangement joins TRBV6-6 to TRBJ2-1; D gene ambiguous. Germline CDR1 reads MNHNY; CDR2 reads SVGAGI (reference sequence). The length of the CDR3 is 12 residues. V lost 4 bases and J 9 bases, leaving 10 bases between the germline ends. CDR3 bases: TGTGCCAGCAGTTCACACCTCAGTGAGCAGTTCTTC. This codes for CASSSHLSEQFF.

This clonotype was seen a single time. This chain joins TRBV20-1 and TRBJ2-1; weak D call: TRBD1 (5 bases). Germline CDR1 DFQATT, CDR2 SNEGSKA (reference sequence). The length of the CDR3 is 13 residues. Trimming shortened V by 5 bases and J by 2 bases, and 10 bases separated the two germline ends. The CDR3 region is CSASQVAYNEQFF. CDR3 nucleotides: TGCAGTGCTTCACAGGTGGCCTACAATGAGCAGTTCTTC.

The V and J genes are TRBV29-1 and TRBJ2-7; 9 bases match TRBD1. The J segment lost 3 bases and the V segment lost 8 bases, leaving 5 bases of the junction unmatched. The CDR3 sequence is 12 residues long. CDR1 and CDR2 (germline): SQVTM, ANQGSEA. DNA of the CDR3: TGCAGCTGGGGGACAGGGCACTACGAGCAGTACGTC. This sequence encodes CSWGTGHYEQYV.

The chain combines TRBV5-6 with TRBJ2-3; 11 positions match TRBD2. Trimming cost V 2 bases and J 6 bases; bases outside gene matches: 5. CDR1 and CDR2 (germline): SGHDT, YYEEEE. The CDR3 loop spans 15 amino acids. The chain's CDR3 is CASSFWTSGSDTQYF. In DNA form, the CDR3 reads TGTGCCAGCAGCTTCTGGACTAGCGGGTCGGATACGCAGTATTTT.

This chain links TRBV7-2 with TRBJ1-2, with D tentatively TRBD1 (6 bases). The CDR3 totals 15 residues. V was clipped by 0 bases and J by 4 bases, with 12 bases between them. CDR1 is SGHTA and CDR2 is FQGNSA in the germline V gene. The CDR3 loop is CASSLARGRGYGYTF. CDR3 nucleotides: TGTGCCAGCAGCTTAGCGCGGGGCAGGGGCTATGGCTACACCTTC.

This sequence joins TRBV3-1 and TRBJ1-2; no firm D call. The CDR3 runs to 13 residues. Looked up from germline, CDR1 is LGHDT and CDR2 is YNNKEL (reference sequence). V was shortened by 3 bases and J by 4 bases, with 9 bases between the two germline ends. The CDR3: CASSQPDAYGYTF. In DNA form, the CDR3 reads TGTGCCAGCAGCCAGCCGGACGCCTATGGCTACACCTTC.

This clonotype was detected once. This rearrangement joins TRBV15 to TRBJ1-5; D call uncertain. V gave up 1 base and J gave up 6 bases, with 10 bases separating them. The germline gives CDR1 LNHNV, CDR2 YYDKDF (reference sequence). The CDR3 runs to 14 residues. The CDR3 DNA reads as TGTGCCACCAGCAGAGCTGGGTTGGGTCAGCCCCAGCATTTT. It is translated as CATSRAGLGQPQHF.

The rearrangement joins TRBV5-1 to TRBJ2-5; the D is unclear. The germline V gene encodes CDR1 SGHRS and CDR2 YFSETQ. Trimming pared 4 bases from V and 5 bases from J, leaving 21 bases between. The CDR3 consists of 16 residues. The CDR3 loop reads CASSPGRGVGWETQYF. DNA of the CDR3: TGCGCCAGCAGCCCCGGGCGTGGTGTCGGATGGGAGACCCAGTACTTC.

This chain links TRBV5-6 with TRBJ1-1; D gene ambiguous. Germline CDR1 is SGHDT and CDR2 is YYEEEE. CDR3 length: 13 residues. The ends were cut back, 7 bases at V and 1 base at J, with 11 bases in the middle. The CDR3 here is CASLPGPNTEAFF. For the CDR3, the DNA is TGTGCCAGCCTTCCAGGCCCGAACACTGAAGCTTTCTTT.

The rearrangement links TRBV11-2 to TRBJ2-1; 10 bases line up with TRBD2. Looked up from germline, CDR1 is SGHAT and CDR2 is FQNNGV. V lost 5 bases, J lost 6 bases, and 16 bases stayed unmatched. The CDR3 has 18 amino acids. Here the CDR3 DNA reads TGTGCCAGCAGCCCCTTGTTAGCGGGGGGAGGGTTCTTCAATGAGCAGTTCTTC. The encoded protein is CASSPLLAGGGFFNEQFF.

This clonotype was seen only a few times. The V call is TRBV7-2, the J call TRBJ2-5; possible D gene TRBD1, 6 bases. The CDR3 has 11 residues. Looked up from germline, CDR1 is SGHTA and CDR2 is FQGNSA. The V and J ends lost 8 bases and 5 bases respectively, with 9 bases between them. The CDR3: CASLRGETQYF. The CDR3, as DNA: TGTGCCAGCCTGAGGGGGGAGACCCAGTACTTC.

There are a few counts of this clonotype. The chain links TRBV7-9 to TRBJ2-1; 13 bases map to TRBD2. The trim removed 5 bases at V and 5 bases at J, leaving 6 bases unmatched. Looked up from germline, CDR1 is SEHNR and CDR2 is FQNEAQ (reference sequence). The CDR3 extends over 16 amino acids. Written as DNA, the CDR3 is TGTGCCAGCAGCCCCGGACTAGCGGGGGAGGACAATGAGCAGTTCTTC. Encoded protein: CASSPGLAGEDNEQFF. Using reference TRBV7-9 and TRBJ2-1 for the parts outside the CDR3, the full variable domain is DTGVSQNPRHKITKRGQNVTFRCDPISEHNRLYWYRQTLGQGPEFLTYFQNEAQLEKSRLLSDRFSAERPKGSFSTLEIQRTEQGDSAMYLCASSPGLAGEDNEQFFGPGTRLTVL.

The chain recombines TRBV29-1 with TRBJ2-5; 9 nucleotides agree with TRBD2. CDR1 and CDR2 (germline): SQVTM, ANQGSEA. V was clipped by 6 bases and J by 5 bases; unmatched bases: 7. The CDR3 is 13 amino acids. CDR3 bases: TGCAGCGTAGAGGGACTAGCCTTCGAGACCCAGTACTTC. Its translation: CSVEGLAFETQYF.